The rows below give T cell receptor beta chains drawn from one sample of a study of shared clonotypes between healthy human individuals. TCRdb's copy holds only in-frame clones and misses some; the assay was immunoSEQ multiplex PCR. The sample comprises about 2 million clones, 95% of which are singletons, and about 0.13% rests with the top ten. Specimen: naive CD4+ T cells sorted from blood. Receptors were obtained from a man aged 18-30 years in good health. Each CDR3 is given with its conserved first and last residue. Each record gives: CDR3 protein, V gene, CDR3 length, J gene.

cdr3_aa: CASSDHETQYF
v_call: TRBV6-1
cdr3_length: 11
j_call: TRBJ2-5

cdr3_aa: CAWAASRGGRYEQYF
v_call: TRBV30
cdr3_length: 15
j_call: TRBJ2-7

cdr3_aa: CASSVIAGGQTDTQYF
v_call: TRBV9
cdr3_length: 16
j_call: TRBJ2-3

cdr3_aa: CASSLDRWGDTEAFF
v_call: TRBV7-8
cdr3_length: 15
j_call: TRBJ1-1

cdr3_aa: CASRDRTGLLSGNTIYF
v_call: TRBV27
cdr3_length: 17
j_call: TRBJ1-3

cdr3_aa: CASNDGGVNQPQHF
v_call: TRBV19
cdr3_length: 14
j_call: TRBJ1-5

cdr3_aa: CASSFRVDNSPLHF
v_call: TRBV7-6
cdr3_length: 14
j_call: TRBJ1-6

cdr3_aa: CASSTRQGIYGYTF
v_call: TRBV19
cdr3_length: 14
j_call: TRBJ1-2

cdr3_aa: CASSYQGYGGYTF
v_call: TRBV6-5
cdr3_length: 13
j_call: TRBJ1-2

cdr3_aa: CASSSSPGTDSMSGYTF
v_call: TRBV5-4
cdr3_length: 17
j_call: TRBJ1-2

cdr3_aa: CASSLGRGPNSPLHF
v_call: TRBV11-2
cdr3_length: 15
j_call: TRBJ1-6

cdr3_aa: CASSPPGTGIYEQYF
v_call: TRBV28
cdr3_length: 15
j_call: TRBJ2-7

cdr3_aa: CASSERSSTDTQYF
v_call: TRBV2
cdr3_length: 14
j_call: TRBJ2-3

cdr3_aa: CASSSGPYEQYF
v_call: TRBV11-3
cdr3_length: 12
j_call: TRBJ2-7

cdr3_aa: CSVVRVGAEAFF
v_call: TRBV29-1
cdr3_length: 12
j_call: TRBJ1-1

cdr3_aa: CASSPTSPPLHF
v_call: TRBV11-2
cdr3_length: 12
j_call: TRBJ1-6

cdr3_aa: CASSSAPGQGQYF
v_call: TRBV28
cdr3_length: 13
j_call: TRBJ2-3

cdr3_aa: CASSYSGGDTIYF
v_call: TRBV6-5
cdr3_length: 13
j_call: TRBJ1-3

cdr3_aa: CASQVADRNYGYTF
v_call: TRBV6-1
cdr3_length: 14
j_call: TRBJ1-2

cdr3_aa: CASSEPRAKYNSPLHF
v_call: TRBV10-2
cdr3_length: 16
j_call: TRBJ1-6

cdr3_aa: CASTRVDGYGYTF
v_call: TRBV6-6
cdr3_length: 13
j_call: TRBJ1-2

cdr3_aa: CASSLGQSLADEQYF
v_call: TRBV11-3
cdr3_length: 15
j_call: TRBJ2-7

cdr3_aa: CASSYRDKSSYEQYF
v_call: TRBV6-5
cdr3_length: 15
j_call: TRBJ2-7

cdr3_aa: CASSFGLGTDTQYF
v_call: TRBV7-2
cdr3_length: 14
j_call: TRBJ2-3

cdr3_aa: CASSPPSTGYGYTF
v_call: TRBV18
cdr3_length: 14
j_call: TRBJ1-2

cdr3_aa: CASSLRRQGRDEQYF
v_call: TRBV7-2
cdr3_length: 15
j_call: TRBJ2-7